These 15 T cell receptor beta chains originate from one sample sequenced in a study of radiotherapy plus CTLA-4 blockade in lung cancer. Only in-frame clones appear in the TCRdb table, and some are missing; sequencing was by immunoSEQ multiplex PCR. The data hold 50,000 to 75,000 clones, with about 72% observed a single time. The specimen comprised peripheral blood, sampled from a patient treated with radiotherapy plus ipilimumab. These receptors were obtained from a human donor with non-small cell lung cancer who had a complete response to radiotherapy plus ipilimumab.

This chain links TRBV7-9 with TRBJ2-2; D is ambiguous. The CDR3 sequence is 15 residues long. Trimming removed 0 bases at V and 2 bases at J, with 7 bases between. The germline gives CDR1 SEHNR, CDR2 FQNEAQ (reference sequence). The CDR3 region has the DNA TGTGCCAGCAGCTTAGCCGTCAGCAACACCGGGGAGCTGTTTTTT. Translated, it gives CASSLAVSNTGELFF.

V and J are TRBV5-8 and TRBJ1-2; a possible D gene is TRBD1 (5 bases). The CDR3 runs to 14 residues. Trimming shortened V by 4 bases and J by 5 bases, and 15 bases separated the two germline ends. Germline V gene lookup returns CDR1 SGHTS and CDR2 YDEGEE. Here the CDR3 reads CASSPGDRWYGYTF. CDR3 nucleotide sequence: TGTGCCAGCAGCCCCGGGGACCGGTGGTATGGCTACACCTTC.

The chain employs TRBV6-1 and TRBJ2-7, with D unclear. Per the germline V gene, CDR1 is MNHNS and CDR2 is SASEGT. V gave up 7 bases and J gave up 1 base, with 14 bases separating them. The CDR3 is made up of 14 amino acids. The chain's CDR3 is CASTPNGDSYEQYV. The CDR3 DNA reads TGTGCCAGCACACCCAATGGGGATTCCTACGAGCAGTACGTC.

This rearrangement joins TRBV9 to TRBJ2-1, with D possibly being TRBD2 (6 bases). Between the trimmed V and J ends, which lost 4 bases and 0 bases, there was a span of 11 bases. CDR3 length: 15 residues. Germline V CDR1 and CDR2: SGDLS, YYNGEE. This CDR3 is CASSPGLLSYNEQFF. The CDR3 bases are TGTGCCAGCAGCCCGGGACTTCTCTCCTACAATGAGCAGTTCTTC. The full variable domain, rest sourced from reference TRBV9 and TRBJ2-1, is DSGVTQTPKHLITATGQRVTLRCSPRSGDLSVYWYQQSLDQGLQFLIQYYNGEERAKGNILERFSAQQFPDLHSELNLSSLELGDSALYFCASSPGLLSYNEQFFGPGTRLTVL.

This chain's CDR3 is CASSLVSGGAKNIQYF. The CDR3 bases are TGTGCCAGCAGCTTAGTGAGCGGGGGAGCCAAAAACATTCAGTACTTC. The rearrangement joins TRBV7-2 to TRBJ2-4; 8 bases are a match to TRBD2. CDR3 length: 16 amino acids. CDR1 and CDR2 (germline): SGHTA, FQGNSA. V was clipped by 1 base and J by 0 bases; unmatched bases: 2.

The chain carries TRBV13 and TRBJ2-2; D is unclear. Germline V gene data show CDR1 as PRHDT and CDR2 as FYEKMQ (reference sequence). Trimming stripped 5 bases from V and 4 bases from J, with 17 bases between. The CDR3 covers 16 residues. The CDR3 is CASSHSGPSGTGELFF. The CDR3 DNA follows: TGTGCCAGCAGCCACTCTGGACCTTCGGGCACCGGGGAGCTGTTTTTT.

In its sample, this clone was seen a few times. The CDR3 region is CAWSPGQGVYLTGSGNTIYF. The CDR3 DNA reads as TGTGCCTGGAGTCCCGGACAGGGGGTATACCTCACTGGCTCTGGAAACACCATATATTTT. The gene calls are TRBV30 and TRBJ1-3; 10 nucleotides line up with TRBD1. The CDR3 runs 20 residues. CDR1 and CDR2 (germline): GTSNPN, SVGIG (reference sequence). The V and J ends lost 2 bases and 0 bases, in that order; junction bases with no gene match: 16.

V is TRBV12-5 and J is TRBJ2-3, with TRBD2 as a possible D gene (5 bases). This CDR3 contains 13 residues. In germline, CDR1 is LGHNT, CDR2 FRNRAP. V was pared by 2 bases and J by 5 bases, with 8 bases between. As DNA, the CDR3 is TGTGCTAGTGGTTTGTCCGGAGGAGATACGCAGTATTTT. Translated, it gives CASGLSGGDTQYF.

As regards this clone: At one end, the junction sequence differs from germline, possibly due to a read error. This chain's CDR3 is CASSFTRGQEIQYF. CDR3 nucleotides: TGTGCCAGCAGTTTCACCAGGGGGCAAGAGATCCAGTACTTC. The rearrangement links TRBV27 to TRBJ2-5; the match to TRBD1 covers 8 bases. The CDR3 spans 14 residues. Germline lookup yields CDR1 MNHEY and CDR2 SMNVEV (reference sequence).

The V call is TRBV6-5, the J call TRBJ2-5; 8 bases map to TRBD2. The CDR3 runs to 15 residues. Germline CDR1 and CDR2: MNHEY and SVGAGI. V gave up 6 bases and J gave up 2 bases; unmatched junction bases: 8. CDR3 loop: CASRISGGRQETQYF. CDR3 DNA sequence: TGTGCCAGCAGGATAAGCGGGGGTAGACAAGAGACCCAGTACTTC.

The V call is TRBV10-2, the J call TRBJ1-2; the D gene is possibly TRBD1 (6 bases). The CDR3 totals 13 residues. Trimming took 4 bases from V and 6 from J, leaving 12 bases between them. Germline values: CDR1 WSHSY, CDR2 SAAADI. CDR3: CASSGQTGNGYTF. CDR3 DNA sequence: TGCGCCAGCAGTGGGCAAACAGGGAATGGCTACACCTTC.

The V call is TRBV5-1, the J call TRBJ2-6; D gene uncertain. The CDR3 spans 15 residues. V lost 0 bases to trimming and J lost 4 bases, with 8 bases between them. Per germline, CDR1 SGHRS and CDR2 YFSETQ. In nucleotides, the CDR3 is TGCGCCAGCAGCTTGGTACGGGTCGGGGCCAACGTCCTGACTTTC. Its protein product is CASSLVRVGANVLTF.

This clone was seen a handful of times. The J gene is TRBJ1-1, the V gene TRBV10-3, with a tentative D call TRBD1 (6 bases). The CDR3 is made up of 15 amino acids. Per the germline V gene, CDR1 is ENHRY and CDR2 is SYGVKD. V shed 2 bases and J shed 3 bases, with 13 bases lying between them. The CDR3 here is CAISEPGGGHTEAFF. Written as DNA, the CDR3 is TGTGCCATCAGTGAGCCCGGGGGCGGGCACACTGAAGCTTTCTTT.

The gene calls are TRBV11-2 and TRBJ2-7; no firm D call. V lost 3 bases and J 1 base, leaving 7 bases between the germline ends. Germline V gene sequence: CDR1 SGHAT, CDR2 FQNNGV. The CDR3 has 13 residues. For the CDR3, the DNA is TGTGCCAGCAGCTTTGAAGTATCCTACGAGCAGTACGTC. Protein sequence: CASSFEVSYEQYV.

This clone appeared a few times. The chain employs TRBV7-6 and TRBJ2-7; D ambiguous. The CDR3 runs to 14 residues. Trimming shortened V by 5 bases and J by 2 bases, and 13 bases separated the two germline ends. From germline, CDR1 is SGHVS and CDR2 FNYEAQ. The CDR3 bases are TGTGCCAGCAGCCCCGGGTCCTCACCCTACGAGCAGTACTTC. It specifies CASSPGSSPYEQYF.